These 23 T cell receptor beta chains came from one sample sequenced in a study of OX40 agonist ivuxolimab in advanced cancers. Some clones are missing from TCRdb's copy, which holds only in-frame ones; the method was immunoSEQ multiplex PCR. This sample has around 77,000 clones, with approximately 83% found just once. The sample here was CD4+ or CD8+ T cells sorted from blood, taken in a trial of the OX40 agonist ivuxolimab. The receptors were gathered from an adult with an advanced solid tumor such as melanoma, head and neck, liver or kidney cancer.

This clone was detected only once. The genes are TRBV29-1 and TRBJ1-2; D not certain. CDR3 length: 12 residues. CDR1 SQVTM and CDR2 ANQGSEA come from the germline V gene. The V end lost 0 bases, the J end lost 7 bases, and 9 bases lay between the germline ends. The DNA of the CDR3 is TGCAGCGTTGAAGAGTTCAGGACTGGCTACACCTTC. Translating it yields CSVEEFRTGYTF.

This chain joins TRBV29-1 and TRBJ2-3; 9 bases match TRBD2. This CDR3 is built from 15 residues. J lost 0 bases, V lost 1 base, and 2 bases had no gene match. CDR1 is SQVTM and CDR2 is ANQGSEA in the germline V gene. CDR3 protein: CSVEVAGASTDTQYF. The CDR3 coding sequence is TGCAGCGTTGAAGTAGCGGGGGCAAGCACAGATACGCAGTATTTT.

For the CDR3, the DNA is TGTGCCTGGAGCCAACGCGTTACCGGGTCTACCCGAGTAAACTATGGCTACACCTTC. As protein: CAWSQRVTGSTRVNYGYTF. J is TRBJ1-2 and V is TRBV30; D gene unclear. Germline loops: CDR1 GTSNPN, CDR2 SVGIG (reference sequence). Trimming cost V 3 bases and J 2 bases, with 28 bases left between them. The CDR3 contains 19 residues.

The chain joins TRBV30 to TRBJ2-1; TRBD2 aligns across 7 bases. This CDR3 comprises 14 residues. Germline values: CDR1 GTSNPN, CDR2 SVGIG (reference sequence). With 2 bases clipped from V and 2 bases from J, the junction kept 3 bases outside the gene matches. Written as DNA, the CDR3 is TGTGCCTGGAGTTCGGGGGGAACCTACAATGAGCAGTTCTTC. Translation: CAWSSGGTYNEQFF.

The V call is TRBV27, the J call TRBJ2-5, with TRBD2 identical over 7 bases. V lost 0 bases, J lost 5 bases, and 9 bases stayed unmatched. CDR1 is MNHEY, CDR2 SMNVEV, per germline (reference sequence). There are 16 residues in the CDR3. The CDR3 DNA reads as TGTGCCAGCAGTTTATCGTCGGGGGGTCTGGTCGAGACCCAGTACTTC. It translates to CASSLSSGGLVETQYF.

This sequence joins TRBV7-6 and TRBJ2-2; possible D gene TRBD2, 6 bases. The CDR3 has 16 amino acids. V lost 1 base and J lost 0, with 9 bases in between. CDR1 and CDR2 (germline): SGHVS, FNYEAQ. The CDR3 sequence: CASSLVAGTNTGELFF. The CDR3 DNA reads TGTGCCAGCAGCTTAGTTGCGGGGACGAACACCGGGGAGCTGTTTTTT.

This clone appeared once. The chain has TRBV6-5 and TRBJ2-5; the D gene is possibly TRBD1 (6 bases). V gave up 7 bases and J gave up 7 bases, with 19 bases separating them. Per germline, CDR1 MNHEY and CDR2 SVGAGI. The CDR3 has 14 residues. The CDR3 here is CASTPDRPFGTQYF. The CDR3 nucleotides are TGTGCCAGCACCCCAGACAGGCCCTTTGGGACCCAGTACTTC.

The chain is built from TRBV5-1 and TRBJ2-5; 10 bases map to TRBD1. Germline assignment: CDR1 SGHRS and CDR2 YFSETQ. CDR3 length equals 17 residues. The V gene end was trimmed by 4 bases and the J gene end by 4 bases; junction bases not matched to a gene: 13. The CDR3 protein is CASSVTGWGQGRETQYF. The CDR3 nucleotides are TGCGCCAGCAGCGTGACCGGTTGGGGACAGGGGCGAGAGACCCAGTACTTC. Full variable domain (rest looked up from reference TRBV5-1 and TRBJ2-5): KAGVTQTPRYLIKTRGQQVTLSCSPISGHRSVSWYQQTPGQGLQFLFEYFSETQRNKGNFPGRFSGRQFSNSRSEMNVSTLELGDSALYLCASSVTGWGQGRETQYFGPGTRLLVL.

This clone was seen a few times. A junction boundary mismatches the germline segment, possibly from a read error. The gene calls are TRBV7-3 and TRBJ2-5; D is undetermined. The CDR3 loop spans 13 amino acids. CDR1 SGHTA and CDR2 FQGTGA come from the germline V gene. The CDR3 DNA sequence: TGTGCCAGCAGCCTAACGTACCAAGAGACCCAGTACTTC. Translating it yields CASSLTYQETQYF.

V usage is TRBV5-4 and J usage is TRBJ1-2; 8 bases are shared with TRBD1. CDR3 size: 16 residues. Germline values: CDR1 SGHNT, CDR2 YYREEE (reference sequence). V was clipped by 4 bases and J by 1 base; unmatched bases: 9. CDR3 DNA: TGTGCCAGCAGCACCGGGACAGGTAACCTTAACTATGGCTACACCTTC. Translation gives CASSTGTGNLNYGYTF.

CDR3 sequence reads: CASSLELPGQGPPEAFF. The DNA of the CDR3 is TGCGCCAGCAGCTTGGAACTCCCGGGACAGGGGCCGCCCGAAGCTTTCTTT. The chain is built from TRBV5-1 and TRBJ1-1, with 10 positions matching TRBD1. Germline lookup yields CDR1 SGHRS and CDR2 YFSETQ. This CDR3 spans 17 amino acids. After removal of 0 bases from V and 8 bases from J, the junction contained 13 bases not matched to a gene. The whole variable domain, filled in from reference TRBV5-1 and TRBJ1-1, reads KAGVTQTPRYLIKTRGQQVTLSCSPISGHRSVSWYQQTPGQGLQFLFEYFSETQRNKGNFPGRFSGRQFSNSRSEMNVSTLELGDSALYLCASSLELPGQGPPEAFFGQGTRLTVV.

The chain recombines TRBV19 with TRBJ1-2, with 9 bases identical to TRBD1. The V segment lost 5 bases and the J segment 7 bases; nucleotides outside the gene matches: 8. This CDR3 has 14 amino acids. Germline CDR1 LNHDA, CDR2 SQIVND (reference sequence). For the CDR3, the DNA is TGTGCCAGTAGTCCCGGGGACAGGGAGGCTGGCTACACCTTC. Translating it yields CASSPGDREAGYTF.

CDR3 nucleotides: TGTGCCAGCAGCGTGGGAGGTGCTGGAGAGACCCAGTACTTC. Protein product: CASSVGGAGETQYF. The rearrangement uses TRBV9 and TRBJ2-5; the D gene is possibly TRBD2 (6 bases). Looked up from germline, CDR1 is SGDLS and CDR2 is YYNGEE. With 2 bases removed from V and 4 bases from J, the gap between germline ends came to 12 bases. This CDR3 comprises 14 residues. Filled out from reference TRBV9 and TRBJ2-5, the complete variable domain reads DSGVTQTPKHLITATGQRVTLRCSPRSGDLSVYWYQQSLDQGLQFLIQYYNGEERAKGNILERFSAQQFPDLHSELNLSSLELGDSALYFCASSVGGAGETQYFGPGTRLLVL.

The gene calls are TRBV7-6 and TRBJ2-7, with 12 bases aligning to TRBD2. Germline V CDR1 and CDR2: SGHVS, FNYEAQ. CDR3 size: 15 residues. V gave up 5 bases and J gave up 0 bases; unmatched junction bases: 2. The CDR3 spells CASSEGLAGSYEQYF. DNA of the CDR3: TGTGCCAGCAGCGAGGGACTAGCGGGCTCCTACGAGCAGTACTTC.

V is TRBV10-2 and J is TRBJ1-1; D not resolved. The V and J ends lost 6 bases and 1 base respectively, with 9 bases between them. Germline CDR1 reads WSHSY; CDR2 reads SAAADI. The CDR3 has 13 amino acids. CDR3 loop: CASRQRQNTEAFF. CDR3 coding DNA: TGCGCCAGCAGGCAAAGACAGAACACTGAAGCTTTCTTT.

This rearrangement joins TRBV5-5 to TRBJ1-5; tentative D call: TRBD1 (5 bases). V was clipped by 4 bases and J by 0 bases, with 17 bases between them. CDR1 and CDR2 from the germline V gene are SGHKS and YYEKEE (reference sequence). CDR3 length: 17 residues. CDR3 region: CASSPYGGRDSNQPQHF. DNA for the CDR3: TGTGCCAGCAGCCCTTACGGGGGTAGAGATAGCAATCAGCCCCAGCATTTT.

This chain links TRBV5-6 with TRBJ1-6; possible D gene TRBD1, 6 bases. Germline loops: CDR1 SGHDT, CDR2 YYEEEE. The ends were cut back, 4 bases at V and 2 bases at J, with 13 bases in the middle. The CDR3 consists of 16 residues. The DNA for the CDR3 is TGTGCCAGCAGCCCACCAGGGGTAACCTATAATTCACCCCTCCACTTT. Amino acids: CASSPPGVTYNSPLHF.

This chain joins TRBV18 and TRBJ1-1; TRBD1 agrees at 9 bases. Losses at the gene ends were 1 base for V and 6 bases for J; bases not matched to a gene: 3. This CDR3 comprises 14 residues. CDR1 and CDR2 from the germline V gene are KGHSH and LQKENI. In DNA, the CDR3 is TGTGCCAGCTCACCACGGGACAGGGTCGCTGAAGCTTTCTTT. It encodes CASSPRDRVAEAFF.

The chain recombines TRBV2 with TRBJ2-4; D remains ambiguous. The CDR3 is 12 residues long. CDR1 and CDR2 (germline): SNHLY, FYNNEI. Trimming pared 6 bases from V and 8 bases from J, leaving 11 bases between. The CDR3 is CASRASQDIQYF. Here the CDR3 DNA reads TGTGCCAGCAGGGCCTCCCAGGACATTCAGTACTTC.

This chain joins TRBV6-6 and TRBJ2-1; D tentatively fits TRBD1 or TRBD2 (5 bases each). Germline V gene sequence: CDR1 MNHNY, CDR2 SVGAGI (reference sequence). The CDR3 covers 13 residues. Trimming shortened V by 5 bases and J by 8 bases, and 13 bases separated the two germline ends. CDR3 DNA sequence: TGTGCCAGCAGTAACCGGGGCCACGATGAGCAGTTCTTC. This translates into CASSNRGHDEQFF.

The rearrangement links TRBV29-1 to TRBJ2-7, with TRBD1 matching 7 bases. V dropped 8 bases and J dropped 7; count of bases not matched to a gene: 8. Germline V gene lookup returns CDR1 SQVTM and CDR2 ANQGSEA. The CDR3 sequence is 11 residues long. CDR3 coding DNA: TGCAGCACCGGGACAGCGAAGGAGCAGTACTTC. Protein product: CSTGTAKEQYF.

The rearrangement joins TRBV6-1 to TRBJ2-7, with TRBD2 as a possible D gene (5 bases). Per germline, CDR1 MNHNS and CDR2 SASEGT. Between the trimmed V and J ends, which lost 3 bases and 2 bases, there was a span of 14 bases. The CDR3 covers 15 residues. CDR3 bases: TGTGCCAGCAGTGAGGTCTGGCCGGGAACCTACGAGCAGTACTTC. It codes for CASSEVWPGTYEQYF.

This chain links TRBV30 with TRBJ2-2; either TRBD1 or TRBD2 may supply D (5 bases each). There are 13 residues in the CDR3. V was clipped by 0 bases and J by 6 bases, with 8 bases between them. The germline V gene has CDR1 GTSNPN and CDR2 SVGIG (reference sequence). The CDR3 here is CAWSVRGPGELFF. For the CDR3, the DNA is TGTGCCTGGAGTGTACGGGGCCCCGGGGAGCTGTTTTTT.